This TCR beta chain is from a study of blood T cell repertoires in COVID-19 (dated by TCRdb to about 2020). Regarding the research as a whole: Collaborator samples came from the United States, Italy and Spain and covered acute and convalescent phases of COVID-19. The sample metadata nearly always contained a de-identified subject ID, COVID-19 status, age in years and sex. The prospective study material was composed of cDNA or gDNA derived from T cells, B-cell-depleted T cells, or PBMCs. The repertoires were released in a freely available public database intended as a resource for research on the immune response to SARS-CoV-2. The samples were drawn from the first 160 participants of the ongoing ImmuneRACE study and from more than 1,000 subjects provided by 6 global collaborators. HLA class I and class II types, where available, came from metadata supplied by the sample provider rather than from assay-based typing. The dataset comprised deeply sampled blood TCRbeta repertoires from subjects exposed to, actively infected with, or recovered from COVID-19. Results and caveats for the whole study, not just this receptor: Clinical and demographic metadata were provided uncurated, with the amount varying by source and participant.

TCRbeta CDR3 regions were amplified from genomic DNA using the immunoSEQ Assay, a bias-controlled multiplex PCR. As for the original processing: The number of nucleated cells in each sample was estimated by amplification of reference gene primers within the assay. To quantify the absolute abundance of each unique TCRbeta CDR3 rearrangement, sequence reads were collapsed and filtered. Productive Simpson clonality was computed per sample as the square root of Simpson's diversity index over productive rearrangements. TCRdb re-hosts the immuneACCESS table, in-frame sequences only. Its copies lack some clones; in the studies checked, an unresolved V gene accounts for under half of them, and the cause for the rest is not known. V, J and clone size reflect that table, while D and trimming were determined from the DNA. For this sample there are approximately 390,000 clones; about 90% appear just once. The ten largest clones capture around 6.3% of the sample.

The collaborating institutions used their own protocols to collect whole blood in K2EDTA tubes. For TCRbeta analysis, collaborators shipped samples in one of three forms: frozen whole blood, isolated PBMCs, or DNA extracted from either of those sample types. In the case of this clone: What this receptor recognizes is not known. No clone much larger than this one lies a single base away; base qualities are absent.

The CDR3 starts with the cysteine, ends with the phenylalanine, and has 15 residues. Only the CDR3 part of the read is kept: 45 bases, read in frame from the first base. Trimmed from V: 4 bases; trimmed from J: 7 bases; junction bases lacking a gene match: 13. CDR1 and CDR2 were assigned from the germline V gene as SGDLS and YYNGEE. The sequenced sample was peripheral blood. The sequence came from a man between 18 and 29 years old with active or convalescent COVID-19. Rearrangement joined TRBV9 to TRBJ2-5; 7 bases in the junction line up with TRBD2. The sequenced DNA: TGTGCCAGCAGCCCGCGAGGGGCTAGCGGTACGACCCAGTACTTC. It translates as CASSPRGASGTTQYF.